These 28 T cell receptor beta chains came from one sample sequenced in a study of blood T cell repertoires in COVID-19. Profiling relied on immunoSEQ multiplex PCR, and the TCRdb table lists in-frame clones only, not all of them. The data hold 380,000 or so clones, with around 84% observed a single time. The sequencing sample was made of peripheral blood. The receptors shown here come from a human donor with acute or convalescent COVID-19. The donor label of this sample is uncertain.

This rearrangement joins TRBV27 to TRBJ2-5; 7 nucleotides match TRBD2. The germline V gene has CDR1 MNHEY and CDR2 SMNVEV (reference sequence). The CDR3 is 16 amino acids. The junction had 9 bases not matched to a gene; V was cut back by 5 bases and J by 0 bases. As DNA, the CDR3 is TGTGCCAGCAGTCAGATAGGAGCGGGGAACCAAGAGACCCAGTACTTC. This gives the protein CASSQIGAGNQETQYF.

This clone was seen just once. V usage is TRBV28 and J usage is TRBJ2-6, with 7 bases matching TRBD2. V lost 5 bases to trimming and J lost 3 bases; unmatched junction nucleotides: 4. The CDR3 length is 15 residues. Germline V gives CDR1 MDHEN, CDR2 SYDVKM. The CDR3 DNA reads as TGTGCCAGCAGTCCCCGGGGGGTTGGGGCCAACGTCCTGACTTTC. The encoded protein is CASSPRGVGANVLTF.

The V and J genes are TRBV13 and TRBJ2-7; 10 bases line up with TRBD2. CDR1 and CDR2 (germline): PRHDT, FYEKMQ (reference sequence). J lost 3 bases, V lost 5 bases, and 7 bases had no gene match. This CDR3 spans 15 amino acids. As DNA, the CDR3 is TGTGCCAGCAGCCGCCGCTCTAGCGGGAGCTACGAGCAGTACTTC. Its protein product is CASSRRSSGSYEQYF.

The rearrangement uses TRBV13 and TRBJ2-3, with 7 bases identical to TRBD1. The V segment lost 5 bases and the J segment 4 bases; nucleotides outside the gene matches: 0. This CDR3 region has 12 residues. Germline V gives CDR1 PRHDT, CDR2 FYEKMQ (reference sequence). The CDR3, as DNA: TGTGCCAGCAGCCAGGGGGCAGATACGCAGTATTTT. The encoded protein is CASSQGADTQYF.

This chain joins TRBV9 and TRBJ2-2, with a tentative D call TRBD2 (5 bases). The CDR3 contains 15 residues. V lost 1 base to trimming and J lost 5 bases, with 12 bases between them. Germline lookup yields CDR1 SGDLS and CDR2 YYNGEE. This chain's CDR3 is CASSVTGDFTGELFF. In DNA, the CDR3 is TGTGCCAGCAGCGTAACCGGGGATTTTACCGGGGAGCTGTTTTTT.

This sequence joins TRBV11-2 and TRBJ1-1; 9 positions match TRBD1. V lost 8 bases, J lost 2 bases, and 9 bases stayed unmatched. CDR3 length equals 15 residues. Germline loops: CDR1 SGHAT, CDR2 FQNNGV. The CDR3 spells CASSGTGKGNTEAFF. The CDR3 coding sequence is TGTGCCAGCTCGGGGACAGGGAAAGGAAACACTGAAGCTTTCTTT.

The chain is built from TRBV6-6 and TRBJ1-5; D may be TRBD1 (6 bases). Germline V gene lookup returns CDR1 MNHNY and CDR2 SVGAGI (reference sequence). Trimming removed 3 bases at V and 5 bases at J, with 8 bases between. This CDR3 has 13 residues. CDR3 coding DNA: TGTGCCAGCAGTTATTACAGGGATCAGCCCCAGCATTTT. Its protein product is CASSYYRDQPQHF.

Note on this clone: One junction end disagrees with the germline gene, perhaps due to a read error. The CDR3 spells CANSRVAGGPYNEQFF. DNA for the CDR3: TGTGCCAACAGCCGGGTAGCGGGAGGACCCTACAATGAGCAGTTCTTC. This chain joins TRBV7-2 and TRBJ2-1; 10 bases agree with TRBD2. This CDR3 spans 16 amino acids. The germline V gene encodes CDR1 SGHTA and CDR2 FQGNSA.

V gene TRBV4-1 combines with J gene TRBJ2-3, with 10 bases matching TRBD1. This CDR3 is 17 amino acids long. Germline V gene sequence: CDR1 MGHRA, CDR2 YSYEKL. The J segment lost 4 bases and the V segment lost 2 bases, leaving 9 bases of the junction unmatched. CDR3 loop: CASSQNTGTGAADTQYF. CDR3 nucleotides: TGCGCCAGCAGCCAAAATACTGGGACAGGGGCGGCAGATACGCAGTATTTT.

This chain joins TRBV30 and TRBJ1-2, with TRBD1 identical over 7 bases. The CDR3 spans 15 residues. CDR1 is GTSNPN and CDR2 is SVGIG in the germline V gene (reference sequence). With 2 bases clipped from V and 4 bases from J, the junction kept 10 bases outside the gene matches. The CDR3 nucleotides read TGTGCCTGGAGTCCTGCTCAGGGGGGCGGCTATGGCTACACCTTC. Residues: CAWSPAQGGGYGYTF. The variable domain in full, completed from reference TRBV30 and TRBJ1-2, reads SQTIHQWPATLVQPVGSPLSLECTVEGTSNPNLYWYRQAAGRGLQLLFYSVGIGQISSEVPQNLSASRPQDRQFILSSKKLLLSDSGFYLCAWSPAQGGGYGYTFGSGTRLTVV.

The chain links TRBV6-1 to TRBJ1-2, with D maybe TRBD1 (6 bases). The length of the CDR3 is 15 residues. Trimming cost V 2 bases and J 4 bases, with 14 bases left between them. The V gene's germline CDR1 is MNHNS and CDR2 SASEGT. CDR3 nucleotides: TGTGCCAGCAGTGAATTACAGGGCGGCGGCTATGGCTACACCTTC. It translates to CASSELQGGGYGYTF.

CDR3 loop: CASSPGLNEKLFF. The CDR3 DNA sequence: TGTGCCAGCAGCCCAGGACTCAATGAAAAACTGTTTTTT. This chain links TRBV11-1 with TRBJ1-4; D is ambiguous. The CDR3 loop spans 13 amino acids. Per the germline V gene, CDR1 is SGHAT and CDR2 is FQDESV (reference sequence). V dropped 5 bases and J dropped 5 bases, with 9 bases sitting between them.

V is TRBV2 and J is TRBJ2-1, with TRBD2 identical over 10 bases. There are 17 residues in the CDR3. Germline CDR1 reads SNHLY; CDR2 reads FYNNEI. With V trimmed by 0 bases and J by 0 bases, 2 bases remained unmatched. Here the CDR3 reads CASSEAASGSSYNEQFF. Here the CDR3 DNA reads TGTGCCAGCAGTGAAGCGGCTAGCGGGAGCTCCTACAATGAGCAGTTCTTC.

The rearrangement uses TRBV27 and TRBJ1-4; 7 nucleotides line up with TRBD1. Losses at the gene ends were 6 bases for V and 4 bases for J; bases not matched to a gene: 17. From germline, CDR1 is MNHEY and CDR2 SMNVEV (reference sequence). The CDR3 covers 18 residues. CDR3 in DNA: TGTGCCAGCAGCGACCCCCCCACAGGGGTCGCAAATAATGAAAAACTGTTTTTT. Translation: CASSDPPTGVANNEKLFF.

V and J are TRBV11-2 and TRBJ2-7, with D tentatively TRBD2 (6 bases). Germline V gene sequence: CDR1 SGHAT, CDR2 FQNNGV. Trimming left V 0 bases short and J 3 bases short, with 9 bases between. There are 14 residues in the CDR3. The CDR3 nucleotides read TGTGCCAGCAGCTTAGATCGGGGGATCTACGAGCAGTACTTC. Amino acids: CASSLDRGIYEQYF.

CDR3 sequence: CASGRARTDTQYF. The CDR3 nucleotides are TGTGCCAGCGGCAGGGCTAGAACAGATACGCAGTATTTT. The chain combines TRBV7-7 with TRBJ2-3; TRBD1 is a possible D gene (5 bases). V was clipped by 8 bases and J by 3 bases, with 12 bases between them. From germline, CDR1 is SSHAT and CDR2 FNYEAQ (reference sequence). The CDR3 contains 13 residues.

J is TRBJ1-5 and V is TRBV24-1; 11 bases match TRBD1. CDR1 and CDR2 (germline): KGHDR, SFDVKD. The CDR3 loop spans 16 amino acids. J lost 0 bases, V lost 3 bases, and 0 bases had no gene match. CDR3 sequence (DNA): TGTGCCACCAGTGATGGGACAGGGGGTAGCAATCAGCCCCAGCATTTT. Encoded protein: CATSDGTGGSNQPQHF.

The chain employs TRBV6-5 and TRBJ1-2; possible D gene TRBD1, 6 bases. Germline assignment: CDR1 MNHEY and CDR2 SVGAGI. V was cut by 6 bases and J by 8 bases, with 16 bases left in between. The CDR3 has 13 residues. The CDR3 DNA is TGTGCCAGCAGATCAGACAGGCGCCTGGGCTACACCTTC. This codes for CASRSDRRLGYTF.

This chain joins TRBV10-1 and TRBJ2-3; 15 nucleotides match TRBD2. Germline loops: CDR1 WNHNN, CDR2 SYGVQD (reference sequence). V was clipped by 3 bases and J by 9 bases; unmatched bases: 13. CDR3 size: 18 residues. CDR3 amino acids: CASSEGGTSGGRGGTQYF. CDR3 nucleotides: TGCGCCAGCAGTGAAGGTGGGACTAGCGGGGGGCGCGGAGGGACGCAGTATTTT.

This rearrangement joins TRBV19 to TRBJ1-2, with unresolved D. There are 14 residues in the CDR3. The germline V and J ends were trimmed by 7 bases and 8 bases, with 20 bases remaining between them. Germline CDR1 reads LNHDA; CDR2 reads SQIVND (reference sequence). CDR3: CASKSEKPMRGYTF. The CDR3 region has the DNA TGTGCCAGTAAGTCGGAGAAACCTATGCGGGGCTACACCTTC. Supplemented by reference TRBV19 and TRBJ1-2, the full variable domain reads DGGITQSPKYLFRKEGQNVTLSCEQNLNHDAMYWYRQDPGQGLRLIYYSQIVNDFQKGDIAEGYSVSREKKESFPLTVTSAQKNPTAFYLCASKSEKPMRGYTFGSGTRLTVV.

The genes are TRBV5-6 and TRBJ2-7; D unresolved. The CDR3 has 12 amino acids. CDR1 is SGHDT, CDR2 YYEEEE, per germline. V was pared by 5 bases and J by 5 bases, with 11 bases between. Here the CDR3 reads CASSIDSHEQYF. The CDR3 DNA is TGTGCCAGCAGTATCGACTCTCACGAGCAGTACTTC.

V gene TRBV2 combines with J gene TRBJ2-3; maybe TRBD1 (5 bases). The CDR3 spans 15 residues. CDR1 is SNHLY and CDR2 is FYNNEI in the germline V gene. V lost 5 bases and J 0 bases, leaving 12 bases between the germline ends. The CDR3 coding sequence is TGTGCCAGCAGTCCTGGGGCTTTAAGCACAGATACGCAGTATTTT. This sequence encodes CASSPGALSTDTQYF.

V gene TRBV3-1 (or the pseudogene TRBV3-2) combines with J gene TRBJ1-1, with 10 bases lining up with TRBD1. This CDR3 comprises 14 residues. Germline V gene data show CDR1 as LGHDT and CDR2 as YNNKEL (reference sequence). J lost 7 bases, V lost 7 bases, and 9 bases had no gene match. CDR3 sequence (DNA): TGTGCCAGCAACGACAGGGGGCGTCCGTATGAAGCTTTCTTT. It specifies CASNDRGRPYEAFF.

V and J are TRBV15 and TRBJ1-6; D is undetermined. Germline lookup yields CDR1 LNHNV and CDR2 YYDKDF (reference sequence). V was trimmed by 4 bases and J by 0 bases, leaving 4 bases between them. The CDR3 loop spans 14 amino acids. The CDR3 protein is CATSTRSYNSPLHF. The CDR3 region has the DNA TGTGCCACCAGCACGCGCTCCTATAATTCACCCCTCCACTTT.

The chain combines TRBV7-6 with TRBJ2-5; TRBD1 might be the D (6 bases). Per the germline V gene, CDR1 is SGHVS and CDR2 is FNYEAQ. This CDR3 region has 14 residues. V was clipped by 2 bases and J by 4 bases, with 11 bases between them. CDR3 loop: CASSLNRVTETQYF. DNA for the CDR3: TGTGCCAGCAGCTTAAACAGGGTTACAGAGACCCAGTACTTC. Full variable domain (missing parts from reference TRBV7-6 and TRBJ2-5): GAGVSQSPRYKVTKRGQDVALRCDPISGHVSLYWYRQALGQGPEFLTYFNYEAQQDKSGLPNDRFSAERPEGSISTLTIQRTEQRDSAMYRCASSLNRVTETQYFGPGTRLLVL.

The rearrangement uses TRBV7-8 and TRBJ2-1; 9 bases align to TRBD2. Germline V CDR1 and CDR2: SGHVS, FQNEAQ. V gave up 4 bases and J gave up 10 bases; unmatched junction bases: 8. The CDR3 totals 14 residues. CDR3 loop: CASSSSGTSTEQFF. CDR3 nucleotide sequence: TGTGCCAGCAGCTCCTCCGGGACTAGCACCGAGCAGTTCTTC.

This chain links TRBV9 with TRBJ1-2, with 10 positions matching TRBD1. The CDR3 runs 15 residues. Germline V gives CDR1 SGDLS, CDR2 YYNGEE. The V gene end was trimmed by 3 bases and the J gene end by 8 bases; junction bases not matched to a gene: 10. The CDR3, as DNA: TGTGCCAGCAGCGATTCGACAGGGGGCGTAGAGGGCTACACCTTC. It codes for CASSDSTGGVEGYTF.

The chain recombines TRBV7-9 with TRBJ2-3; TRBD2 might be the D (7 bases). The CDR3 runs to 15 residues. The V gene lost 5 bases and the J gene lost 6 bases, with 18 bases spanning the gap. CDR1 and CDR2 (germline): SEHNR, FQNEAQ (reference sequence). For the CDR3, the DNA is TGTGCCAGCAGCGAAACTAGCGTTACAGGGGATACGCAGTATTTT. It encodes CASSETSVTGDTQYF. Full variable domain (missing parts from reference TRBV7-9 and TRBJ2-3): DTGVSQNPRHKITKRGQNVTFRCDPISEHNRLYWYRQTLGQGPEFLTYFQNEAQLEKSRLLSDRFSAERPKGSFSTLEIQRTEQGDSAMYLCASSETSVTGDTQYFGPGTRLTVL.